The 9 T cell receptor beta chains given below trace back to one sample, sequenced in a study of neurological immune-mediated disorders. From the 5' RACE reads, TCRdb called clonotypes with MiXCR, one entry per CDR3 protein. Of 80,000 to 85,000 distinct CDR3 sequences in the sample, around 2.6% were seen once. The sequenced sample was PBMCs. These receptors were collected from a woman in her twenties or thirties with multiple sclerosis.

This clonotype was seen at least ten times. The rearrangement links TRBV27 to TRBJ1-6, with D unclear. Trimming removed 2 bases at V and 7 bases at J, with 3 bases between. The CDR3 extends over 12 amino acids. CDR1 and CDR2 (germline): MNHEY, SMNVEV (reference sequence). The CDR3 nucleotides read TGTGCCAGCAGTTTAATAAATTCACCCCTCCACTTT. As protein: CASSLINSPLHF.

This clonotype came up a few times. A clone one base away is much larger, so this may be a read error. The J gene is TRBJ1-5, the V gene TRBV6-2 or TRBV6-3, with D uncertain. The germline CDR1 and CDR2 sequences are MNHEY and SVGEGT. The CDR3 sequence is 16 residues long. In DNA form, the CDR3 reads TGTGCCAGCACATTAGACTCGAACTATAGCAATCAGCCCCAGAATTTT. This gives the protein CASTLDSNYSNQPQNF.

This clonotype was counted at least ten times. This chain uses TRBV21-1 with TRBJ1-5; the DNA was not compared with TRBD1, the D call given in the table. TRBV21-1 is an annotated pseudogene. The CDR3 length is 17 residues. The CDR3 loop reads CASSSSFDRGGNQPQHF. CDR3 coding DNA: TGTGCCAGCAGCAGCTCCTTCGACAGGGGAGGCAATCAGCCCCAGCATTTT.

This clonotype occurred many times. The chain employs TRBV2 and TRBJ2-1; D may correspond to TRBD1 or TRBD2 (5 bases each). CDR1 is SNHLY and CDR2 is FYNNEI in the germline V gene. The CDR3 runs to 17 residues. V was shortened by 2 bases and J by 1 base, with 15 bases between the two germline ends. The CDR3 sequence is CASSEPRELGSYNEQFF. CDR3 sequence (DNA): TGTGCCAGCAGTGAACCCAGGGAGCTAGGGTCCTACAATGAGCAGTTCTTC. The full variable domain, with the rest looked up from reference TRBV2 and TRBJ2-1, is EPEVTQTPSHQVTQMGQEVILRCVPISNHLYFYWYRQILGQKVEFLVSFYNNEISEKSEIFDDQFSVERPDGSNFTLKIRSTKLEDSAMYFCASSEPRELGSYNEQFFGPGTRLTVL.

This clonotype was found many times. The V gene is TRBV20-1, the J gene TRBJ2-1; 7 bases are a match to TRBD1. Germline V lookup: CDR1 DFQATT, CDR2 SNEGSKA (reference sequence). The CDR3 length is 15 residues. Trimming cost V 5 bases and J 7 bases; bases outside gene matches: 14. CDR3 DNA: TGCAGTGCTCTCGACAGGGATTGGAGTTCGAATGAGCAGTTCTTC. As protein: CSALDRDWSSNEQFF.

This clonotype was picked up many times. The V call is TRBV7-2, the J call TRBJ2-4; TRBD1 or TRBD2 may be the D gene (5 bases each). The CDR3 has 14 amino acids. V was pared by 5 bases and J by 3 bases, with 11 bases between. CDR1 and CDR2 from the germline V gene are SGHTA and FQGNSA. In DNA, the CDR3 is TGTGCCAGCAGCCGAGGGGTCCTCAAAAACATTCAGTACTTC. This encodes CASSRGVLKNIQYF.

In this sample, this clonotype turned up many times. This chain links TRBV7-2 with TRBJ2-1; 9 bases map to TRBD1. After removal of 5 bases from V and 7 bases from J, the junction contained 15 bases not matched to a gene. There are 17 residues in the CDR3. CDR1 SGHTA and CDR2 FQGNSA come from the germline V gene. The CDR3: CASSHPLGTGLKNEQFF. The CDR3, as DNA: TGTGCCAGCAGCCACCCACTCGGGACAGGGCTAAAGAATGAGCAGTTCTTC. The whole variable domain, remainder taken from reference TRBV7-2 and TRBJ2-1, is GAGVSQSPSNKVTEKGKDVELRCDPISGHTALYWYRQSLGQGLEFLIYFQGNSAPDKSGLPSDRFSAERTGGSVSTLTIQRTQQEDSAVYLCASSHPLGTGLKNEQFFGPGTRLTVL.

At least ten counts were recorded for this clonotype. The chain is built from TRBV7-6 and TRBJ2-2; possible D gene TRBD1, 6 bases. This CDR3 is built from 13 residues. Germline values: CDR1 SGHVS, CDR2 FNYEAQ. The V gene lost 2 bases and the J gene lost 7 bases, with 8 bases spanning the gap. The DNA for the CDR3 is TGTGCCAGCAGCTTATCAGGGGACGGGGAGCTGTTTTTT. It encodes CASSLSGDGELFF.

This clonotype was recorded many times. This chain uses TRBV28 with TRBJ1-2; 7 bases line up with TRBD1. The V and J ends lost 2 bases and 4 bases, in that order; junction bases with no gene match: 1. Germline V gene data show CDR1 as MDHEN and CDR2 as SYDVKM. The CDR3 has 13 residues. The CDR3 reads CASSLEGAYGYTF. CDR3 DNA sequence: TGTGCCAGCAGTTTAGAGGGGGCCTATGGCTACACCTTC.